The 29 T cell receptor beta chains presented below share a single source sample, sequenced in a study of shared clonotypes between healthy human individuals. Sequencing was performed with immunoSEQ multiplex PCR; in TCRdb, only in-frame clones are kept and a portion is missing. The sample carries under 1,100,000 clones, 75% to 80% recorded once. The sequencing input was memory CD4+ T cells from PBMCs. The subset is: CD45RA-negative fraction. The receptor set was obtained from a man between 18 and 35 years old in good health. Some clones in this sample may be carry-over from other donors' samples.

This rearrangement joins TRBV5-1 to TRBJ1-1, with D unclear. Trimming stripped 5 bases from V and 1 base from J, with 6 bases between. Germline CDR1 SGHRS, CDR2 YFSETQ. The CDR3 length is 12 residues. CDR3 protein: CASRGSNTEAFF. The CDR3 DNA follows: TGCGCCAGCAGGGGGTCGAACACTGAAGCTTTCTTT. Full variable domain (outside the CDR3, taken from reference TRBV5-1 and TRBJ1-1): KAGVTQTPRYLIKTRGQQVTLSCSPISGHRSVSWYQQTPGQGLQFLFEYFSETQRNKGNFPGRFSGRQFSNSRSEMNVSTLELGDSALYLCASRGSNTEAFFGQGTRLTVV.

This rearrangement joins TRBV10-3 to TRBJ1-5; 8 nucleotides align to TRBD1. CDR1 is ENHRY and CDR2 is SYGVKD in the germline V gene. CDR3 length: 17 amino acids. The junction had 10 bases not matched to a gene; V was cut back by 2 bases and J by 4 bases. The CDR3 region is CAISEVTPDRGNQPQHF. The CDR3 DNA sequence: TGTGCCATCAGTGAGGTCACCCCCGACAGGGGAAATCAGCCCCAGCATTTT.

In the case of this clone: Other DNA sequences from this sample encode an identical CDR3 as well. This chain uses TRBV7-9 with TRBJ2-3, with D hard to call. CDR1 and CDR2 from the germline V gene are SEHNR and FQNEAQ (reference sequence). The CDR3 covers 14 residues. V shed 6 bases and J shed 2 bases, with 12 bases lying between them. In DNA, the CDR3 is TGTGCCAGCAGTCCCGACCGGGTCACAGATACGCAGTATTTT. Amino acid sequence: CASSPDRVTDTQYF.

The V call is TRBV7-6, the J call TRBJ2-3; D uncertain. The CDR3 has 13 amino acids. CDR1 SGHVS and CDR2 FNYEAQ come from the germline V gene. Trimming pared 5 bases from V and 4 bases from J, leaving 10 bases between. The CDR3 DNA reads TGTGCCAGCAGCCCCTCCTTCCCAGATACGCAGTATTTT. It translates to CASSPSFPDTQYF.

Only one count was recorded for this clone. This same CDR3 is encoded by further DNA sequences in the sample. The chain's CDR3 is CASSLRLYGYTF. In DNA, the CDR3 is TGTGCCAGCAGTTTACGCTTATATGGCTACACCTTC. The rearrangement uses TRBV28 and TRBJ1-2; D remains ambiguous. The CDR3 has 12 residues. Trimming pared 2 bases from V and 5 bases from J, leaving 6 bases between. Germline V gene data show CDR1 as MDHEN and CDR2 as SYDVKM.

The chain carries TRBV5-1 and TRBJ2-2; weak D call: TRBD1 (6 bases). The CDR3 is 17 residues long. V lost 0 bases, J lost 0 bases, and 12 bases lay in between. Looked up from germline, CDR1 is SGHRS and CDR2 is YFSETQ. CDR3 sequence: CASSLAGAVANTGELFF. CDR3 coding DNA: TGCGCCAGCAGCTTGGCAGGGGCCGTCGCGAACACCGGGGAGCTGTTTTTT. Full variable domain (outside the CDR3, taken from reference TRBV5-1 and TRBJ2-2): KAGVTQTPRYLIKTRGQQVTLSCSPISGHRSVSWYQQTPGQGLQFLFEYFSETQRNKGNFPGRFSGRQFSNSRSEMNVSTLELGDSALYLCASSLAGAVANTGELFFGEGSRLTVL.

J is TRBJ1-2 and V is TRBV29-1, with D unclear. V was cut by 3 bases and J by 6 bases, with 8 bases left in between. The CDR3 has 11 residues. The V gene's germline CDR1 is SQVTM and CDR2 ANQGSEA. In nucleotides, the CDR3 is TGCAGCGTTGATGGCAGGAATGGCTACACCTTC. This gives the protein CSVDGRNGYTF.

This rearrangement joins TRBV6-1 to TRBJ2-3; D ambiguous. Germline V CDR1 and CDR2: MNHNS, SASEGT. Trimming pared 2 bases from V and 5 bases from J, leaving 11 bases between. The CDR3 is 14 amino acids. The CDR3 is CASSERPRLDTQYF. The CDR3 coding sequence is TGTGCCAGCAGTGAAAGGCCCCGGCTAGATACGCAGTATTTT.

This clone was found a few times. The chain links TRBV7-2 to TRBJ1-1; D uncertain. The length of the CDR3 is 15 residues. Trimming removed 0 bases from V and 0 bases from J, with 8 bases in between. The V gene's germline CDR1 is SGHTA and CDR2 FQGNSA. The CDR3 sequence is CASSLAGRLNTEAFF. In DNA form, the CDR3 reads TGTGCCAGCAGCTTAGCGGGCAGGCTGAACACTGAAGCTTTCTTT.

This clone has just one count. Being one base from a much bigger clone, this may be a read error. The chain employs TRBV7-2 and TRBJ2-7, with D possibly matching TRBD1 (5 bases). V lost 5 bases to trimming and J lost 4 bases, with 6 bases between them. Germline CDR1 reads SGHTA; CDR2 reads FQGNSA. The CDR3 spans 11 residues. CDR3 loop: CASSHRYEQYF. In nucleotides, the CDR3 is TGTGCCAGCAGCCACAGGTACGAGCAGTACTTC.

A remark on this clone: Likely a read error: the CDR3 ends without its conserved phenylalanine or tryptophan. It is unclear where the CDR3 begins or ends on the DNA, so no DNA is shown, and the CDR3 is as TCRdb lists it. The chain carries TRBV6-1 and TRBJ1-1; TRBD1 is the table's D call, not checked against the DNA. CDR1 is MNHNS and CDR2 is SASEGT in the germline V gene. The CDR3 comprises 15 residues, both ends counted. CDR3 amino acids: CASSPLGPGSVSFLE.

The chain employs TRBV9 and TRBJ2-1, with 13 bases identical to TRBD2. V shed 4 bases and J 6 bases; nucleotides not matched to a gene: 10. The CDR3 runs to 17 residues. Looked up from germline, CDR1 is SGDLS and CDR2 is YYNGEE. The CDR3 loop reads CASSPHELAGGPNEQFF. The CDR3, as DNA: TGTGCCAGCAGCCCGCATGAACTAGCGGGAGGGCCCAATGAGCAGTTCTTC.

This clone has only a few counts. This chain connects TRBV11-2 to TRBJ2-7; D tentatively reads TRBD1 or TRBD2 (6 bases each). The germline V and J ends were trimmed by 2 bases and 6 bases, with 20 bases remaining between them. Germline assignment: CDR1 SGHAT and CDR2 FQNNGV. This CDR3 contains 16 residues. In DNA, the CDR3 is TGTGCCAGCAGCTTATCGGGGGCAGGGACCCCAGTCGAGCAGTACTTC. Its translation is CASSLSGAGTPVEQYF.

This chain links TRBV4-2 with TRBJ2-5; TRBD2 agrees at 12 bases. The length of the CDR3 is 16 residues. In germline, CDR1 is LGHNA, CDR2 YNFKEQ. J was trimmed by 2 bases and V by 1 base; bases with no gene match: 2. CDR3 sequence: CASSQGTSGVQETQYF. The DNA for the CDR3 is TGTGCCAGCAGCCAAGGGACTAGCGGGGTACAAGAGACCCAGTACTTC.

CDR3 sequence reads: CASSVSGGLHEKLFF. The CDR3 nucleotides read TGTGCCAGCAGCGTATCGGGGGGCTTACATGAAAAACTGTTTTTT. This sequence joins TRBV9 and TRBJ1-4; D perhaps matches TRBD1 (6 bases). Between the trimmed V and J ends, which lost 1 base and 6 bases, there was a span of 13 bases. The CDR3 contains 15 residues. Germline CDR1 is SGDLS and CDR2 is YYNGEE.

This chain links TRBV5-1 with TRBJ2-1, with TRBD1 matching 7 bases. This CDR3 has 16 amino acids. Germline V gene lookup returns CDR1 SGHRS and CDR2 YFSETQ. J gave up 8 bases and V 0 bases, and 11 bases lay outside the gene matches. CDR3 in DNA: TGCGCCAGCAGCTTGGTAAAGGGGGCGAAGAACTATGAGCAGTTCTTC. Translated, it gives CASSLVKGAKNYEQFF. Using reference TRBV5-1 and TRBJ2-1 for the parts outside the CDR3, the full variable domain is KAGVTQTPRYLIKTRGQQVTLSCSPISGHRSVSWYQQTPGQGLQFLFEYFSETQRNKGNFPGRFSGRQFSNSRSEMNVSTLELGDSALYLCASSLVKGAKNYEQFFGPGTRLTVL.

This sequence joins TRBV7-2 and TRBJ1-1, with D unresolved. Germline CDR1 SGHTA, CDR2 FQGNSA. The ends were cut back, 1 base at V and 1 base at J, with 7 bases in the middle. The CDR3 loop spans 14 amino acids. The CDR3 sequence: CASSLVRQNTEAFF. The CDR3 DNA sequence: TGTGCCAGCAGCTTAGTTCGGCAGAACACTGAAGCTTTCTTT.

Only a few counts were recorded for this clone. CDR3 bases: TGTGCCAGCATGCTTCGACAGGGGAAGGCAGATACGCAGTATTTT. Protein product: CASMLRQGKADTQYF. The genes are TRBV6-1 and TRBJ2-3; 8 bases line up with TRBD1. This CDR3 spans 15 amino acids. CDR1 is MNHNS, CDR2 SASEGT, per germline. J was trimmed by 4 bases and V by 7 bases; bases with no gene match: 10.

V gene TRBV6-1 combines with J gene TRBJ2-5; no definite D call. V lost 2 bases, J lost 6 bases, and 16 bases lay in between. Germline values: CDR1 MNHNS, CDR2 SASEGT. The CDR3 runs to 15 residues. Written as DNA, the CDR3 is TGTGCCAGCAGTGAATCCGCCAGGTCAGTGAAGACCCAGTACTTC. Amino acid sequence: CASSESARSVKTQYF.

This clone was seen at least ten times. Other DNA variants within this sample encode the same CDR3. The J gene is TRBJ1-5, the V gene TRBV30; 7 bases are shared with TRBD1. This CDR3 comprises 17 residues. The V segment lost 1 base and the J segment 0 bases; nucleotides outside the gene matches: 9. CDR1 and CDR2 from the germline V gene are GTSNPN and SVGIG (reference sequence). The CDR3 loop is CAWSGGQTSYSNQPQHF. The DNA for the CDR3 is TGTGCCTGGAGTGGGGGACAGACTAGTTATAGCAATCAGCCCCAGCATTTT.

This CDR3 reads CASSLGTVNTGELFF. The CDR3 region has the DNA TGCGCCAGCAGCCTCGGGACAGTGAACACCGGGGAGCTGTTTTTT. The rearrangement links TRBV4-3 to TRBJ2-2; 7 bases fit TRBD1. This CDR3 has 15 amino acids. V shed 4 bases and J 1 base; nucleotides not matched to a gene: 3. Germline loops: CDR1 LGHNA, CDR2 YSLEER.

This chain joins TRBV7-9 and TRBJ2-7; D may be TRBD2 (5 bases). In germline, CDR1 is SEHNR, CDR2 FQNEAQ (reference sequence). This CDR3 contains 12 residues. The V gene lost 5 bases and the J gene lost 7 bases, with 12 bases spanning the gap. As DNA, the CDR3 is TGTGCCAGCAGCCTCCGGGATCGTGAGCAGTACTTC. This translates into CASSLRDREQYF.

The V and J genes are TRBV7-9 and TRBJ2-3; no clear D gene. V gave up 4 bases and J gave up 1 base, with 12 bases separating them. The V gene's germline CDR1 is SEHNR and CDR2 FQNEAQ (reference sequence). The CDR3 spans 15 residues. The CDR3 coding sequence is TGTGCCAGCAGCTCTCGGTCAGTGGGCACAGATACGCAGTATTTT. Its protein is CASSSRSVGTDTQYF. The variable domain in full, completed from reference TRBV7-9 and TRBJ2-3, reads DTGVSQNPRHKITKRGQNVTFRCDPISEHNRLYWYRQTLGQGPEFLTYFQNEAQLEKSRLLSDRFSAERPKGSFSTLEIQRTEQGDSAMYLCASSSRSVGTDTQYFGPGTRLTVL.

About this clone itself: Within the sample, other DNA sequences also encode this same CDR3. The chain is built from TRBV27 and TRBJ2-1, with 8 bases lining up with TRBD1. Germline V lookup: CDR1 MNHEY, CDR2 SMNVEV (reference sequence). The CDR3 extends over 13 amino acids. V trimming: 6 bases; J trimming: 5 bases; junction bases outside the gene matches: 3. CDR3 in amino acids: CASRQGVHNEQFF. The CDR3 DNA sequence: TGTGCCAGCAGACAGGGGGTGCACAATGAGCAGTTCTTC.

Only a few counts were recorded for this clone. The J gene is TRBJ2-1, the V gene TRBV9; 9 bases map to TRBD2. V lost 4 bases to trimming and J lost 6 bases; unmatched junction nucleotides: 8. Germline CDR1 reads SGDLS; CDR2 reads YYNGEE. The CDR3 contains 15 residues. CDR3 protein: CASSFSSGRVNEQFF. The CDR3 bases are TGTGCCAGCAGCTTCAGTAGCGGGAGAGTCAATGAGCAGTTCTTC.

V usage is TRBV19 and J usage is TRBJ2-7, with 8 bases identical to TRBD2. The CDR3 consists of 19 residues. Germline V gene lookup returns CDR1 LNHDA and CDR2 SQIVND (reference sequence). After removal of 3 bases from V and 5 bases from J, the junction contained 21 bases not matched to a gene. The CDR3, as DNA: TGTGCCAGTAGTATCGAGTTGTCCAGCCTCGGGACTAGTAAAGACGAGCAGTACTTC. This translates into CASSIELSSLGTSKDEQYF.

This clone has just one count. This chain's CDR3 is CATSRGTIYGYTF. As DNA, the CDR3 is TGTGCCACTTCCAGGGGGACAATTTATGGCTACACCTTC. The chain joins TRBV2 to TRBJ1-2, with 7 bases identical to TRBD1. Per germline, CDR1 SNHLY and CDR2 FYNNEI. There are 13 residues in the CDR3. V dropped 10 bases and J dropped 5; count of bases not matched to a gene: 10.

The chain carries TRBV11-2 and TRBJ2-6, with no clear D. The V gene's germline CDR1 is SGHAT and CDR2 FQNNGV. Deletions cut 4 bases from V and 0 bases from J, with 13 bases between. The CDR3 extends over 17 amino acids. For the CDR3, the DNA is TGTGCCAGCAGCTATAGAGGCCCGAGCTCTGGGGCCAACGTCCTGACTTTC. Amino acids: CASSYRGPSSGANVLTF.

This chain links TRBV5-5 with TRBJ1-1; unclear D gene. Germline loops: CDR1 SGHKS, CDR2 YYEKEE (reference sequence). The V end was cut by 0 bases, the J end by 3 bases, with 3 bases between. The CDR3 consists of 12 residues. CDR3 in amino acids: CASSLGYTEAFF. CDR3 nucleotide sequence: TGTGCCAGCAGCTTGGGCTACACTGAAGCTTTCTTT. The full variable domain, rest sourced from reference TRBV5-5 and TRBJ1-1, is DAGVTQSPTHLIKTRGQQVTLRCSPISGHKSVSWYQQVLGQGPQFIFQYYEKEERGRGNFPDRFSARQFPNYSSELNVNALLLGDSALYLCASSLGYTEAFFGQGTRLTVV.